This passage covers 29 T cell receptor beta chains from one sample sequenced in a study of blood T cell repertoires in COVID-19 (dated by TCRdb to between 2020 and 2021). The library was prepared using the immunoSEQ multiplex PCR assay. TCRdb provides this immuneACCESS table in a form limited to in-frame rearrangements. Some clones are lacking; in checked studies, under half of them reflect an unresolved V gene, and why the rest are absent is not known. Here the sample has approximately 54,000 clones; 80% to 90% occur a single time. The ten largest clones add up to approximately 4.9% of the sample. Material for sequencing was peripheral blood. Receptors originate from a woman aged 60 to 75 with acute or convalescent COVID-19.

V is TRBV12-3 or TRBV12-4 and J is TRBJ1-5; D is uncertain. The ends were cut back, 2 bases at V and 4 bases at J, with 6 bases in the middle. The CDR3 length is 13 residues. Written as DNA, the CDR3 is TGTGCCAGCAGTTTATCAGAAAATCAGCCCCAGCATTTT. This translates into CASSLSENQPQHF.

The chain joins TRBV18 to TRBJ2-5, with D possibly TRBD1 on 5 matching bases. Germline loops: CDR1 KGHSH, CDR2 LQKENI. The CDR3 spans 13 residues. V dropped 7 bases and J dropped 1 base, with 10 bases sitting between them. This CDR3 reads CASLTDLQETQYF. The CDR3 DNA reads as TGTGCCAGCTTGACAGATCTCCAAGAGACCCAGTACTTC.

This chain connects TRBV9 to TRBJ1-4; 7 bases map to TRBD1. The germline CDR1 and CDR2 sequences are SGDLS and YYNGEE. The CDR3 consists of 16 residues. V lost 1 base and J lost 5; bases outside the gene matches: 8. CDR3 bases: TGTGCCAGCAGCGTAACGCAGGGACAGATGAATGAAAAACTGTTTTTT. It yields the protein CASSVTQGQMNEKLFF.

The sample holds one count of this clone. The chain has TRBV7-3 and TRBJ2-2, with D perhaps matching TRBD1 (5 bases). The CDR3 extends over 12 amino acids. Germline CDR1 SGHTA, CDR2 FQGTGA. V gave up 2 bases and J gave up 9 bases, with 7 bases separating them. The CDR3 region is CASSLQGRELFF. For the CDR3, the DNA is TGTGCCAGCAGCTTACAGGGTCGGGAGCTGTTTTTT.

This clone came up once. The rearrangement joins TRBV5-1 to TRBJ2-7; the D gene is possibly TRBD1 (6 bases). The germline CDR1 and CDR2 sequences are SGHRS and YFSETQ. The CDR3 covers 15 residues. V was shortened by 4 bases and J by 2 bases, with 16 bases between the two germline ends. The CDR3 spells CASSPRTADAYEQYF. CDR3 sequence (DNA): TGCGCCAGCAGCCCGAGGACAGCGGACGCCTACGAGCAGTACTTC.

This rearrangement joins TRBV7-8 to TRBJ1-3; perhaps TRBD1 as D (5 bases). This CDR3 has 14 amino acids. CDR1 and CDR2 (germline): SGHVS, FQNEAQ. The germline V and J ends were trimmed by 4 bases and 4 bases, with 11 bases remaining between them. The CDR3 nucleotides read TGTGCCAGCAGCTCTAGGGGTCAAGGAAACACCATATATTTT. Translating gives CASSSRGQGNTIYF.

CDR3 coding DNA: TGTGCCAGCAGTTTGGTCCGGGAGGCTTTCTTT. Translation gives CASSLVREAFF. The chain combines TRBV28 with TRBJ1-1; D is undetermined. V lost 3 bases and J 11 bases, leaving 10 bases between the germline ends. CDR1 and CDR2 (germline): MDHEN, SYDVKM. The CDR3 runs 11 residues.

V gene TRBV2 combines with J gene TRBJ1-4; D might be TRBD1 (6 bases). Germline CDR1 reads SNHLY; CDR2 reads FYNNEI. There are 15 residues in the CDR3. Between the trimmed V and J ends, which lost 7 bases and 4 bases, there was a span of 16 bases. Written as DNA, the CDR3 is TGTGCCAGCAAACGTCGAGAGGGGGTTAATGAAAAACTGTTTTTT. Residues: CASKRREGVNEKLFF.

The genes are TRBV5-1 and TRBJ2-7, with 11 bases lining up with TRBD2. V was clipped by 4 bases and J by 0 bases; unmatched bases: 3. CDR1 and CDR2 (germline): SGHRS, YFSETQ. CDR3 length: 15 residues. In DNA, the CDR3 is TGCGCCAGCAGCGTCGGGACTAGCGGCTCCTACGAGCAGTACTTC. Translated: CASSVGTSGSYEQYF.

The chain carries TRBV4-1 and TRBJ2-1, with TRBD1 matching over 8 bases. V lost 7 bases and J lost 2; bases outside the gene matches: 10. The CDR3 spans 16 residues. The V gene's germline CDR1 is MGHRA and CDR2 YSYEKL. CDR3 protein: CASNLDREGTYNEQFF. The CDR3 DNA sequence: TGCGCCAGCAACTTGGACAGGGAAGGCACCTACAATGAGCAGTTCTTC.

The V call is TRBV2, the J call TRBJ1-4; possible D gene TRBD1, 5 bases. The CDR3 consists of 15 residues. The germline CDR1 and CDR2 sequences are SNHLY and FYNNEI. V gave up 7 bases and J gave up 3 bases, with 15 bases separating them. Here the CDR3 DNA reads TGTGCCAGCAAGAAGGGGACGGGAGCTAATGAAAAACTGTTTTTT. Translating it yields CASKKGTGANEKLFF.

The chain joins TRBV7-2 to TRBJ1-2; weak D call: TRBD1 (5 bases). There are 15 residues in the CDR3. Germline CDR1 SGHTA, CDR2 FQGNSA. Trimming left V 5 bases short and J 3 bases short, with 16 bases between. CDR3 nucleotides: TGTGCCAGCAGCCTCGCGCAGGCGGGGGACTATGGCTACACCTTC. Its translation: CASSLAQAGDYGYTF.

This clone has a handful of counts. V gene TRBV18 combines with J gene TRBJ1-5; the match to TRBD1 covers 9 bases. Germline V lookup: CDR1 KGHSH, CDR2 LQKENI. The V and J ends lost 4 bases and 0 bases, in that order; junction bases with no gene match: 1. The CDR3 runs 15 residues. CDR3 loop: CASSRDRDSNQPQHF. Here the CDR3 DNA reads TGTGCCAGCTCACGGGACAGGGATAGCAATCAGCCCCAGCATTTT.

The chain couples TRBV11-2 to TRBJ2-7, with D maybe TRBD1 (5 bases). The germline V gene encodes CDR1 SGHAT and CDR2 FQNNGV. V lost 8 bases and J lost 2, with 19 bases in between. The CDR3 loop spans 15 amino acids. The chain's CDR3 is CASLPLTGQPYEQYF. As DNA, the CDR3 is TGTGCCAGCCTACCCCTCACTGGACAACCCTACGAGCAGTACTTC.

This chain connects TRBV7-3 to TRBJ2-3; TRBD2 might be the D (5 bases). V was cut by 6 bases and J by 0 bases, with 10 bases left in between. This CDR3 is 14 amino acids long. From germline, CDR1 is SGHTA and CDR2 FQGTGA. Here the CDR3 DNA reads TGTGCCAGCAGTCAGGAGGCTAGCACAGATACGCAGTATTTT. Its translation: CASSQEASTDTQYF.

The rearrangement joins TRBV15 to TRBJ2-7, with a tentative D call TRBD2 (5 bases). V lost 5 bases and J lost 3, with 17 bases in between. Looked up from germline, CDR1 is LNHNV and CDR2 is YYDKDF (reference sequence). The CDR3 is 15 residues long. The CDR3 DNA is TGTGCCACCAGCGTTGAAACGGGGAAGGGCTACGAGCAGTACTTC. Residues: CATSVETGKGYEQYF.

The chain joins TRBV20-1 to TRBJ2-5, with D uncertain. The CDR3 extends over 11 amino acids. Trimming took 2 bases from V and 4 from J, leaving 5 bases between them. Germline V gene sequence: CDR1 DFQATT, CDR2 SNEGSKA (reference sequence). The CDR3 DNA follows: TGCAGTGCTAGAAACAGAGAGACCCAGTACTTC. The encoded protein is CSARNRETQYF.

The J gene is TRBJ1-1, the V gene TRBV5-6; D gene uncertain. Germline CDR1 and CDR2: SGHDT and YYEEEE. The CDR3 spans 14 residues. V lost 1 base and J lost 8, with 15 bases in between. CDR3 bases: TGTGCCAGCAGCTTGATTAAAACATTTTCGGAAGCTTTCTTT. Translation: CASSLIKTFSEAFF.

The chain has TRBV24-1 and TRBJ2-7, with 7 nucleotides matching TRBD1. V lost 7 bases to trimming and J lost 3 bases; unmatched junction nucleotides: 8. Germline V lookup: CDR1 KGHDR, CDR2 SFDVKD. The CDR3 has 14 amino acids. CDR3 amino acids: CATSGTADSYEQYF. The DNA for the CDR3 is TGTGCCACCAGCGGGACAGCCGATAGCTACGAGCAGTACTTC.

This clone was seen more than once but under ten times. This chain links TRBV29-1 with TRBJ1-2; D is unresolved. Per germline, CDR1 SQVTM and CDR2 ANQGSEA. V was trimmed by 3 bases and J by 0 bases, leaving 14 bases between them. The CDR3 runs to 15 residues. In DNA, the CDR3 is TGCAGCGTTGATCTAGCGGGGTTAGCTAACTATGGCTACACCTTC. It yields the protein CSVDLAGLANYGYTF.

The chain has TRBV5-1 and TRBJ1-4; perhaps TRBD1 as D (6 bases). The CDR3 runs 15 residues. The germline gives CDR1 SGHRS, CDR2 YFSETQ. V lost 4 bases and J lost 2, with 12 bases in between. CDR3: CASSQGHSTNEKLFF. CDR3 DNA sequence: TGCGCCAGCAGCCAGGGACATTCGACTAATGAAAAACTGTTTTTT.

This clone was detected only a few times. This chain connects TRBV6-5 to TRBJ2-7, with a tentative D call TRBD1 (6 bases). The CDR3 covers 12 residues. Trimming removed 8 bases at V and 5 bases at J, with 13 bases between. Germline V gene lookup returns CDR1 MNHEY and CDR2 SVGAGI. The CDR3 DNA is TGTGCCAGCCAACGGGACACCAACGAGCAGTACTTC. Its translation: CASQRDTNEQYF.

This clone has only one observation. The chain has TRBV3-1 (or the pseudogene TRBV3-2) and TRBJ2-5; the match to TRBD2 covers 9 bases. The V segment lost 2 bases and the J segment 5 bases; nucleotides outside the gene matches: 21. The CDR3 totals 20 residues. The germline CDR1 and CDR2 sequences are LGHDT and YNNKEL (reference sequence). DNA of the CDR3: TGTGCCAGCAGCCAACGCGGCGGAAGGTACGCTAGCGGGGCGAAGGAGACCCAGTACTTC. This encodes CASSQRGGRYASGAKETQYF.

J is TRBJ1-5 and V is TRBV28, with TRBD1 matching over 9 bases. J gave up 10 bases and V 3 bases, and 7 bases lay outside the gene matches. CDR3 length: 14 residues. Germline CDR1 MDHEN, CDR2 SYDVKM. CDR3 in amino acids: CASSLTGGTLPQHF. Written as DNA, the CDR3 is TGTGCCAGCAGTTTGACAGGGGGTACCTTACCCCAGCATTTT. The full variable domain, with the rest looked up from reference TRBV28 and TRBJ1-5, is DVKVTQSSRYLVKRTGEKVFLECVQDMDHENMFWYRQDPGLGLRLIYFSYDVKMKEKGDIPEGYSVSREKKERFSLILESASTNQTSMYLCASSLTGGTLPQHFGDGTRLSIL.

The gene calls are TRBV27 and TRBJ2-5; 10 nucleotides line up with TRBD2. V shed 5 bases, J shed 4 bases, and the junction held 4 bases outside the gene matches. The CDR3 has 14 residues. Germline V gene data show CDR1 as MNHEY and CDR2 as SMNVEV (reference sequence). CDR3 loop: CASSSGGAGETQYF. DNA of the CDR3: TGTGCCAGCAGTAGCGGGGGGGCCGGAGAGACCCAGTACTTC.

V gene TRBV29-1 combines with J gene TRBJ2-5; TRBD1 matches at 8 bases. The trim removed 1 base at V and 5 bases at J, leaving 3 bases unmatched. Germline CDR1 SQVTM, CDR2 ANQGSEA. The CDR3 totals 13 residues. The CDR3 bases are TGCAGCGTTGAAGTCGGACAGGGTGAGACCCAGTACTTC. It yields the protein CSVEVGQGETQYF.

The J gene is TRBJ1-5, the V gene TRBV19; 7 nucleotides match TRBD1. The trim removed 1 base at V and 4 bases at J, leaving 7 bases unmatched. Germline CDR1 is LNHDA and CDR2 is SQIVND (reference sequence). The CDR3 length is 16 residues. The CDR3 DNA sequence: TGTGCCAGTAGTATAGGACAGGGTATCTGGAATCAGCCCCAGCATTTT. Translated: CASSIGQGIWNQPQHF.

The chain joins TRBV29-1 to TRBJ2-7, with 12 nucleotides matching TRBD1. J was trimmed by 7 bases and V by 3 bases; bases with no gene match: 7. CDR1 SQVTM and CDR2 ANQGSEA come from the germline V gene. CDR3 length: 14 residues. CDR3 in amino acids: CSVEGGQGAGEQYF. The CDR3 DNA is TGCAGCGTTGAGGGGGGACAGGGGGCAGGAGAGCAGTACTTC.

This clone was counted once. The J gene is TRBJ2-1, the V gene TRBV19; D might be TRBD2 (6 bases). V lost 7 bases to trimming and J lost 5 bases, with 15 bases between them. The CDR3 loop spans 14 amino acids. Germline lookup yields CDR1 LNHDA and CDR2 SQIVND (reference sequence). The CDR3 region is CASNEGTSNNEQFF. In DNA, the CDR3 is TGTGCCAGTAACGAAGGGACTTCCAACAATGAGCAGTTCTTC. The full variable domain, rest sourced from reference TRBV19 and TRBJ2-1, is DGGITQSPKYLFRKEGQNVTLSCEQNLNHDAMYWYRQDPGQGLRLIYYSQIVNDFQKGDIAEGYSVSREKKESFPLTVTSAQKNPTAFYLCASNEGTSNNEQFFGPGTRLTVL.